Listed below are T cell receptor beta chains from one sample, sequenced in a study of CD8+CD57+ T cells in acquired aplastic anemia. TCRdb reanalysed the reads using MiXCR and keeps one entry per CDR3 protein. In the table there are about 170,000 distinct CDR3 sequences, about 60% of which are singletons. Input material: sorted CD4+, CD8+, or CD8+CD57+ T cells (not recorded which) from PBMCs. These receptors were obtained from a human donor in good health. The CDR3 runs from the conserved cysteine through the conserved F or W. Fields, in order: CDR3 length, J gene, V gene, CDR3 protein.

CDR3 length: 15
J gene: TRBJ1-1
V gene: TRBV5-6
CDR3 protein: CASSHRDRGATEAFF

CDR3 length: 13
J gene: TRBJ2-1
V gene: TRBV2
CDR3 protein: CASRPTSHNEQFF

CDR3 length: 13
J gene: TRBJ1-5
V gene: TRBV20-1
CDR3 protein: CSACDQGYQPQHF

CDR3 length: 13
J gene: TRBJ1-5
V gene: TRBV2
CDR3 protein: CASLGDSNQPQHF

CDR3 length: 15
J gene: TRBJ2-7
V gene: TRBV7-3
CDR3 protein: CASSLMAGVPYEQYF

CDR3 length: 14
J gene: TRBJ2-3
V gene: TRBV24-1
CDR3 protein: CATSDLGVYDTQYF

CDR3 length: 17
J gene: TRBJ2-5
V gene: TRBV7-9
CDR3 protein: CASSSPGVERVSETQYF

CDR3 length: 13
J gene: TRBJ1-5
V gene: TRBV7-6
CDR3 protein: CASSLAGDQPQHF

CDR3 length: 18
J gene: TRBJ1-2
V gene: TRBV4-1
CDR3 protein: CASSQGRGALLTNYGYTF

CDR3 length: 15
J gene: TRBJ1-5
V gene: TRBV25-1
CDR3 protein: CASSEQGSSNQPQHF

CDR3 length: 16
J gene: TRBJ1-2
V gene: TRBV7-9
CDR3 protein: CASSFTGTGQGRGYTF

CDR3 length: 14
J gene: TRBJ1-2
V gene: TRBV6-1
CDR3 protein: CASSEGRGPYGYTF

CDR3 length: 12
J gene: TRBJ2-1
V gene: TRBV15
CDR3 protein: CATSRVRGEQFF

CDR3 length: 13
J gene: TRBJ2-7
V gene: TRBV29-1
CDR3 protein: CSLERSPPHEQYF

CDR3 length: 13
J gene: TRBJ2-1
V gene: TRBV20-1
CDR3 protein: CSAREPGLAPQFF

CDR3 length: 14
J gene: TRBJ2-7
V gene: TRBV18
CDR3 protein: CASSPGSEVYEQYF

CDR3 length: 16
J gene: TRBJ2-1
V gene: TRBV7-8
CDR3 protein: CASSPRASGGYNEQFF

CDR3 length: 16
J gene: TRBJ1-2
V gene: TRBV24-1
CDR3 protein: CATSPGQGATYYGYTF

CDR3 length: 10
J gene: TRBJ2-1
V gene: TRBV2
CDR3 protein: CASRAAGRFF

CDR3 length: 13
J gene: TRBJ2-7
V gene: TRBV29-1
CDR3 protein: CSVVVIGVGEQYF

CDR3 length: 15
J gene: TRBJ2-7
V gene: TRBV7-9
CDR3 protein: CASSLVSWGPYEQYF

CDR3 length: 14
J gene: TRBJ2-7
V gene: TRBV2
CDR3 protein: CASRRNEGGCEQYF

CDR3 length: 13
J gene: TRBJ2-3
V gene: TRBV7-6
CDR3 protein: CASSSPSVDTQYF

CDR3 length: 19
J gene: TRBJ1-2
V gene: TRBV9
CDR3 protein: CASSVAWTGQGSSNYGYTF

CDR3 length: 13
J gene: TRBJ2-7
V gene: TRBV7-9
CDR3 protein: CASSLPELYEQYF